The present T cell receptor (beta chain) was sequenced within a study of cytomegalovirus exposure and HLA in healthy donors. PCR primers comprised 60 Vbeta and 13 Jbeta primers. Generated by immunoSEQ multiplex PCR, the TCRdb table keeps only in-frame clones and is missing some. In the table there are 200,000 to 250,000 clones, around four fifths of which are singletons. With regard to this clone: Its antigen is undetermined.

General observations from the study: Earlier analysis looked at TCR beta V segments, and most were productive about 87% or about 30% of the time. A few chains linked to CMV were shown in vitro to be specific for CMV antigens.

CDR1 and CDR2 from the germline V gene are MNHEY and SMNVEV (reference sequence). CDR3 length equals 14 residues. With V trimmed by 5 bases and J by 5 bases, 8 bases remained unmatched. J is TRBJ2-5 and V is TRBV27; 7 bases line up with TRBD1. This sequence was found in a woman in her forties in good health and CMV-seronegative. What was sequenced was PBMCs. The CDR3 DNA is TGTGCCAGCAGTGTGACAGGGAAGGGTGAGACCCAGTACTTC. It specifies CASSVTGKGETQYF.